This T cell receptor (beta chain) appears in the sequencing data of a study of T-cell memory formation after mild COVID-19. Libraries for TCRalpha and TCRbeta carried sample barcodes and unique molecular identifiers via 5'RACE. TCRdb re-called the 5' RACE reads with MiXCR, one entry per CDR3 protein. The data hold some 130,000 distinct CDR3 sequences, with 16% observed a single time. Whole-study results and caveats: A subset of responding clones appeared in pre-infection memory, suggesting cross-reactive memory joined. A balance of CD4 and CD8 characterized clones contracting day 15 to 85, whereas later expanders leaned CD4+.

In regard to this clonotype: Its antigen is unidentified.

V was trimmed by 1 base and J by 2 bases, leaving 15 bases between them. The CDR3 is 16 amino acids. Looked up from germline, CDR1 is MNHEY and CDR2 is SMNVEV (reference sequence). The rearrangement links TRBV27 to TRBJ2-7; the D call may be TRBD1 or TRBD2 (5 bases each). Sample: PBMCs or a T cell subset sorted from them (not recorded which). This receptor was taken from an adult woman who had mild COVID-19 (a few samples of this study predate the infection). Cell type and time point are not known. In nucleotides, the CDR3 is TGTGCCAGCAGTTTATTAGTAACGAGGGGCCCCTACGAGCAGTACTTC. This gives the protein CASSLLVTRGPYEQYF.